Following are 19 T cell receptor beta chains from one sample sequenced in a study of T cell responses to AZD1222 COVID-19 vaccine. Some clones are missing from TCRdb's copy, which holds only in-frame ones; the method was immunoSEQ multiplex PCR. This sample yields about 140,000 clones, of which 70% to 90% are seen a single time; about 4.8% belongs to the top ten. The input for sequencing was peripheral blood, taken on day 0 of AZD1222 vaccination. All receptors come from an adult in good health.

This chain links TRBV15 with TRBJ2-1, with TRBD2 matching over 13 bases. The CDR3 runs 18 residues. Germline assignment: CDR1 LNHNV and CDR2 YYDKDF (reference sequence). V dropped 0 bases and J dropped 6; count of bases not matched to a gene: 8. The CDR3 DNA reads as TGTGCCACCAGCAGAGATTTAGGAGGACTAGCGGGAGCCAATGAGCAGTTCTTC. This translates into CATSRDLGGLAGANEQFF.

The gene calls are TRBV7-3 and TRBJ2-1, with D tentatively TRBD2 (5 bases). Germline values: CDR1 SGHTA, CDR2 FQGTGA. The CDR3 length is 14 residues. Trimming stripped 2 bases from V and 9 bases from J, with 14 bases between. Written as DNA, the CDR3 is TGTGCCAGCAGCTTAGGGTCTGAGGCGGGTGAGCAGTTCTTC. It is translated as CASSLGSEAGEQFF.

The rearrangement joins TRBV4-1 to TRBJ2-7, with D maybe TRBD1 (5 bases). The V and J ends lost 0 bases and 0 bases respectively, with 12 bases between them. This CDR3 comprises 16 residues. CDR1 and CDR2 from the germline V gene are MGHRA and YSYEKL. The CDR3 DNA is TGCGCCAGCAGCCAAGAGGCTAACAGGCGCTCCTACGAGCAGTACTTC. It is translated as CASSQEANRRSYEQYF.

This clone was seen a handful of times. This chain joins TRBV5-5 and TRBJ1-1; 8 bases are a match to TRBD1. In germline, CDR1 is SGHKS, CDR2 YYEKEE (reference sequence). The V and J ends lost 5 bases and 0 bases, in that order; junction bases with no gene match: 3. The CDR3 runs to 14 residues. The CDR3 loop is CASRSGGLNTEAFF. The CDR3 region has the DNA TGTGCCAGCAGGTCAGGGGGCCTGAACACTGAAGCTTTCTTT.

The chain carries TRBV30 and TRBJ2-1; 14 bases match TRBD2. The V gene's germline CDR1 is GTSNPN and CDR2 SVGIG (reference sequence). Losses at the gene ends were 3 bases for V and 8 bases for J; bases not matched to a gene: 6. This CDR3 region has 15 residues. Here the CDR3 reads CAWSRLAGGPDEQFF. The CDR3 nucleotides are TGTGCCTGGAGCCGACTAGCGGGAGGGCCGGATGAGCAGTTCTTC.

The chain uses TRBV11-3 and TRBJ2-1; TRBD2 aligns across 12 bases. The CDR3 extends over 15 amino acids. Germline-derived CDR1 and CDR2 are SGHNT and YENEEA. Trimming took 5 bases from V and 9 from J; bases not matched to a gene: 8. CDR3 DNA: TGTGCCAGCAGCCCAAGACTAGCGGGAGCCAGTGAGCAGTTCTTC. Translating it yields CASSPRLAGASEQFF. The complete variable domain, with remaining parts taken from reference TRBV11-3 and TRBJ2-1, reads EAGVVQSPRYKIIEKKQPVAFWCNPISGHNTLYWYLQNLGQGPELLIRYENEEAVDDSQLPKDRFSAERLKGVDSTLKIQPAELGDSAVYLCASSPRLAGASEQFFGPGTRLTVL.

This chain connects TRBV27 to TRBJ1-1; D is perhaps TRBD1 (5 bases). The V and J ends lost 7 bases and 1 base respectively, with 10 bases between them. The germline gives CDR1 MNHEY, CDR2 SMNVEV (reference sequence). The CDR3 extends over 13 amino acids. The CDR3 spells CASTSGRNTEAFF. For the CDR3, the DNA is TGTGCCAGCACTTCAGGGAGGAACACTGAAGCTTTCTTT.

The chain joins TRBV7-9 to TRBJ2-7; 12 bases fit TRBD2. Germline V gene sequence: CDR1 SEHNR, CDR2 FQNEAQ (reference sequence). This CDR3 contains 15 residues. Germline trimming cut 5 bases from V and 2 bases from J; bases unmatched to any gene: 4. CDR3 in DNA: TGTGCCAGCAGCACAGGACTAGCGGGGACCTACGAGCAGTACTTC. Translating it yields CASSTGLAGTYEQYF.

This chain links TRBV6-4 with TRBJ2-1; 7 nucleotides align to TRBD1. In germline, CDR1 is MRHNA, CDR2 SNTAGT. Germline trimming cut 4 bases from V and 0 bases from J; bases unmatched to any gene: 6. This CDR3 contains 16 residues. The CDR3 bases are TGTGCCAGCAGTGTACAGGGGATGGGCTCCTACAATGAGCAGTTCTTC. Translation: CASSVQGMGSYNEQFF.

The chain couples TRBV5-1 to TRBJ2-1, with 7 bases fitting TRBD1. Germline-derived CDR1 and CDR2 are SGHRS and YFSETQ. Trimming took 5 bases from V and 1 from J; bases not matched to a gene: 9. The CDR3 is 16 residues long. The DNA for the CDR3 is TGCGCCAGCAGTCCACCCCGACAGGGTTCCTACAATGAGCAGTTCTTC. This encodes CASSPPRQGSYNEQFF. The entire variable domain, with the rest obtained from reference TRBV5-1 and TRBJ2-1, is as follows: KAGVTQTPRYLIKTRGQQVTLSCSPISGHRSVSWYQQTPGQGLQFLFEYFSETQRNKGNFPGRFSGRQFSNSRSEMNVSTLELGDSALYLCASSPPRQGSYNEQFFGPGTRLTVL.

This clone was picked up one time. The V call is TRBV5-8, the J call TRBJ1-1; D gene ambiguous. The CDR3 runs to 13 residues. Germline V gene sequence: CDR1 SGHTS, CDR2 YDEGEE. With 1 base removed from V and 1 base from J, the gap between germline ends came to 5 bases. This chain's CDR3 is CASSLTRNTEAFF. CDR3 DNA: TGTGCCAGCAGCTTGACCAGGAACACTGAAGCTTTCTTT.

CDR3 loop: CASSRDRGAEKLFF. The CDR3 nucleotides read TGTGCCAGCAGCAGGGACAGGGGAGCTGAAAAACTGTTTTTT. The gene calls are TRBV2 and TRBJ1-4; 10 bases map to TRBD1. The CDR3 covers 14 residues. Trimming cost V 6 bases and J 7 bases; bases outside gene matches: 5. From germline, CDR1 is SNHLY and CDR2 FYNNEI.

The V gene is TRBV28, the J gene TRBJ1-4, with TRBD1 matching over 9 bases. Unmatched junction bases numbered 1, after V lost 5 bases and J lost 0 bases. CDR3 length equals 15 residues. Germline V gene lookup returns CDR1 MDHEN and CDR2 SYDVKM. CDR3 sequence reads: CASSDRGATNEKLFF. CDR3 bases: TGTGCCAGCAGTGACAGGGGGGCAACTAATGAAAAACTGTTTTTT.

V gene TRBV7-8 combines with J gene TRBJ1-4; tentatively, D is TRBD1 (5 bases). The V end lost 1 base, the J end lost 7 bases, and 16 bases lay between the germline ends. This CDR3 contains 16 residues. Looked up from germline, CDR1 is SGHVS and CDR2 is FQNEAQ. The CDR3 DNA sequence: TGTGCCAGCAGCTTAGTCGAGGGGCCTCCGGGTGAAAAACTGTTTTTT. Amino acids: CASSLVEGPPGEKLFF.

The chain couples TRBV30 to TRBJ2-7; the D gene is possibly TRBD2 (5 bases). CDR3 length: 14 residues. The V gene's germline CDR1 is GTSNPN and CDR2 SVGIG (reference sequence). Trimming removed 0 bases from V and 3 bases from J, with 12 bases in between. CDR3 sequence: CAWSVGAGGYEQYF. CDR3 DNA sequence: TGTGCCTGGAGTGTTGGCGCAGGAGGCTACGAGCAGTACTTC.

This clone was seen once. V and J are TRBV2 and TRBJ2-7; 8 bases map to TRBD2. Losses at the gene ends were 9 bases for V and 4 bases for J; bases not matched to a gene: 8. The CDR3 extends over 13 amino acids. Looked up from germline, CDR1 is SNHLY and CDR2 is FYNNEI. The CDR3 here is CARRAGDSYEQYF. In DNA form, the CDR3 reads TGTGCCAGAAGAGCGGGAGATTCGTACGAGCAGTACTTC.

This chain uses TRBV6-5 with TRBJ2-1; D gene ambiguous. Germline V CDR1 and CDR2: MNHEY, SVGAGI. Trimming removed 0 bases from V and 7 bases from J, with 10 bases in between. The CDR3 is 14 amino acids. DNA of the CDR3: TGTGCCAGCAGTTACTCGATTTGGGGAAATGAGCAGTTCTTC. Translating it yields CASSYSIWGNEQFF.

This rearrangement joins TRBV19 to TRBJ1-1; unclear D gene. Trimming cost V 5 bases and J 1 base, with 14 bases left between them. Germline loops: CDR1 LNHDA, CDR2 SQIVND (reference sequence). CDR3 size: 15 residues. CDR3 residues: CASSPTWSRNTEAFF. The CDR3 DNA reads as TGTGCCAGTAGTCCCACCTGGAGCCGGAACACTGAAGCTTTCTTT.

The V and J genes are TRBV6-6 and TRBJ1-6, with D perhaps matching TRBD1 (5 bases). This CDR3 is built from 17 residues. Trimming pared 5 bases from V and 0 bases from J, leaving 14 bases between. CDR1 is MNHNY and CDR2 is SVGAGI in the germline V gene (reference sequence). CDR3 coding DNA: TGTGCCAGCAGTCTCCGGGAGGGGAGCTCCTATAATTCACCCCTCCACTTT. Its translation: CASSLREGSSYNSPLHF.